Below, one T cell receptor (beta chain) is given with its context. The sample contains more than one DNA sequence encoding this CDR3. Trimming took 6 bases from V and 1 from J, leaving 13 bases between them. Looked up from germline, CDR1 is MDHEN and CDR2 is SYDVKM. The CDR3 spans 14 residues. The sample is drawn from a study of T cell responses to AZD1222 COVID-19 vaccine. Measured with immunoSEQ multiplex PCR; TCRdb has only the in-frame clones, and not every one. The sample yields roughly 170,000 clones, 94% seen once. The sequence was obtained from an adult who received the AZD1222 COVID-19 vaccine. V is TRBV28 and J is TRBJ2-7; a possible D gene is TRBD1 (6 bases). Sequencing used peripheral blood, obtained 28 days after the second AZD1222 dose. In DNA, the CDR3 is TGTGCCAGCAGCCCCAGGACAGCTTCCTACGAGCAGTACTTC. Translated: CASSPRTASYEQYF.